The rows below give T cell receptor beta chains drawn from one sample of a study of beta chain features in type 1 diabetes. The method was immunoSEQ multiplex PCR; TCRdb's version includes in-frame clones alone and lacks a portion of them. The sample comprises 350,000 to 400,000 clones, roughly 16% of which are singletons, and more than 0.015% rests with the top ten. The sequencing input was naive CD4+ T cells from blood. The receptors shown here come from a woman under 30 in good health. CDR3s include the opening cysteine and the closing phenylalanine or tryptophan. The D gene is left open where the match is weak. Clone size, where shown, is once, few, many, or a class for clones that have expanded.

V: TRBV7-8; size: .; J: TRBJ1-2; D: TRBD1; DNA: TGTGCCAGCGGACAGGCCTATGGGGACTATGGCTACACCTTC; CDR3: CASGQAYGDYGYTF
V: TRBV19; size: few; J: TRBJ2-2; D: .; DNA: TGTGCCAGTAGTATAGCTCGGACAGACGTCGGGGAGCTGTTTTTT; CDR3: CASSIARTDVGELFF
V: TRBV2; size: few; J: TRBJ1-2; D: TRBD1; DNA: TGTGCCAGCAGTGAAGGACAGGGATGGGATGGCTACACCTTC; CDR3: CASSEGQGWDGYTF
V: TRBV6-1; size: .; J: TRBJ2-1; D: .; DNA: TGTGCCAGCAGCGTTCTAGTGTACAATGAGCAGTTCTTC; CDR3: CASSVLVYNEQFF
V: TRBV29-1; size: .; J: TRBJ1-1; D: TRBD1; DNA: TGCAGCGTCGCCGGACAGGAGAACACTGAAGCTTTCTTT; CDR3: CSVAGQENTEAFF
V: TRBV28; size: .; J: TRBJ2-5; D: TRBD1; DNA: TGTGCCAGCAGGTTCGACAGGGTCGGTGAGACCCAGTACTTC; CDR3: CASRFDRVGETQYF
V: TRBV7-2; size: .; J: TRBJ1-2; D: .; DNA: TGTGCCAGCAGCCTAGACGGCGGGGGATATGGCTACACCTTC; CDR3: CASSLDGGGYGYTF
V: TRBV6-6; size: .; J: TRBJ1-3; D: TRBD1; DNA: TGTGCCAGCAGTATACAGGGGGAGGCCCGCACCATATATTTT; CDR3: CASSIQGEARTIYF
V: TRBV18; size: few; J: TRBJ2-7; D: .; DNA: TGTGCCAGCTCACCCTCCAGGGGCGAGCAGTACTTC; CDR3: CASSPSRGEQYF
V: TRBV7-2; size: .; J: TRBJ1-1; D: TRBD1; DNA: TGTGCCAGCAGCTTAGTCCCCAGGACAGGAGGTGTTGAAGCTTTCTTT; CDR3: CASSLVPRTGGVEAFF
V: TRBV19; size: .; J: TRBJ2-7; D: TRBD1; DNA: TGTGCCAGTAGTTACCGGGACAGTTCCTACGAGCAGTACTTC; CDR3: CASSYRDSSYEQYF
V: TRBV6-5; size: .; J: TRBJ2-1; D: TRBD2; DNA: TGTGCCAGCAGTTACTCGATGGCGGGAGGGCCTCATGAGCAGTTCTTC; CDR3: CASSYSMAGGPHEQFF
V: TRBV30; size: few; J: TRBJ2-3; D: .; DNA: TGTGCCTGGGACTCACTTAACACAGATACGCAGTATTTT; CDR3: CAWDSLNTDTQYF
V: TRBV4-2; size: .; J: TRBJ2-6; D: .; DNA: TGTGCCAGCAGCCGGGGCCATTCGGGCTCTGGGGCCAACGTCCTGACTTTC; CDR3: CASSRGHSGSGANVLTF
V: TRBV20-1; size: .; J: TRBJ2-1; D: TRBD2; DNA: TGCAGCCCAATAGCGGGAGAAAGTCTGTTCTTC; CDR3: CSPIAGESLFF
V: TRBV7-8; size: .; J: TRBJ2-1; D: .; DNA: TGTGCCAGCAGCTACCCACGGCTAGCAGCCTACAATGAGCAGTTCTTC; CDR3: CASSYPRLAAYNEQFF
V: TRBV9; size: .; J: TRBJ2-1; D: TRBD2; DNA: TGTGCCAGCAGCGTACTCCTAGCGGGAAAGAATGAGCAGTTCTTC; CDR3: CASSVLLAGKNEQFF